These 12 T cell receptor beta chains were sequenced from one sample in a study of siplizumab effects on memory and regulatory T cells (dated by TCRdb to 2018 to 2020). Libraries were constructed by the immunoSEQ multiplex PCR assay. TCRdb took this table from immuneACCESS and kept in-frame rearrangements with V and J called. Such tables lack part of the clones; where checked against another copy, unresolved V genes explain under half of the gap, and the rest is unexplained. The sample table shows over 60,000 clones, and about 89% are seen once. In total, the top ten clones hold roughly 28% of the sample. The specimen was CD8+ T cells sorted from blood. The receptors originated from a human donor in good health.

CDR3 residues: CASSSYGTAGTGELFF. Here the CDR3 DNA reads TGCGCCAGCAGCAGTTACGGGACTGCCGGCACCGGGGAGCTGTTTTTT. V gene TRBV4-1 combines with J gene TRBJ2-2, with D perhaps TRBD2 (6 bases). The CDR3 runs to 16 residues. The V end was cut by 5 bases, the J end by 4 bases, with 17 bases between. The germline CDR1 and CDR2 sequences are MGHRA and YSYEKL.

The chain carries TRBV9 and TRBJ2-2, with 9 bases aligning to TRBD2. CDR3 size: 18 residues. Germline trimming cut 0 bases from V and 2 bases from J; bases unmatched to any gene: 8. From germline, CDR1 is SGDLS and CDR2 YYNGEE. The CDR3 bases are TGTGCCAGCAGCGTAGGGGTCGGTCTAGCGGGAAACACCGGGGAGCTGTTTTTT. Its translation is CASSVGVGLAGNTGELFF.

This chain joins TRBV5-4 and TRBJ2-7; 7 nucleotides match TRBD2. Germline V gene data show CDR1 as SGHNT and CDR2 as YYREEE (reference sequence). Trimming removed 4 bases from V and 7 bases from J; junction bases left unmatched: 17. The CDR3 has 16 residues. CDR3 in DNA: TGTGCCAGCAGCGACAAAAGCGGGAAGGTTACGATTGAGCAGTACTTC. Translating gives CASSDKSGKVTIEQYF.

This clone was detected a few times. The chain is built from TRBV19 and TRBJ1-1, with TRBD1 as a possible D gene (6 bases). Germline V gene data show CDR1 as LNHDA and CDR2 as SQIVND (reference sequence). V shed 5 bases and J shed 8 bases, with 12 bases lying between them. CDR3 length: 12 residues. The CDR3 here is CASSVGTTEAFF. CDR3 sequence (DNA): TGTGCCAGTAGTGTAGGGACAACCGAAGCTTTCTTT.

The rearrangement uses TRBV19 and TRBJ1-4; no firm D call. V lost 1 base and J lost 6, with 3 bases in between. CDR3 length equals 12 residues. Per germline, CDR1 LNHDA and CDR2 SQIVND (reference sequence). Here the CDR3 reads CASSIGDEKLFF. For the CDR3, the DNA is TGTGCCAGTAGTATAGGCGATGAAAAACTGTTTTTT.

This chain links TRBV19 with TRBJ1-1; D gene ambiguous. The CDR3 runs to 12 residues. Germline V CDR1 and CDR2: LNHDA, SQIVND (reference sequence). Trimming removed 5 bases from V and 4 bases from J, with 8 bases in between. The CDR3 nucleotides are TGTGCCAGTAGTTCTGGCCGCACTGAAGCTTTCTTT. Translating it yields CASSSGRTEAFF.

The chain couples TRBV9 to TRBJ2-2; TRBD1 matches 7 bases. J lost 6 bases, V lost 4 bases, and 6 bases had no gene match. This CDR3 is 14 amino acids long. Germline V gene data show CDR1 as SGDLS and CDR2 as YYNGEE. CDR3 DNA sequence: TGTGCCAGCAGCAAAGGGACAGCCTCCGGGGAGCTGTTTTTT. Its translation is CASSKGTASGELFF.

The rearrangement links TRBV7-9 to TRBJ2-1, with D possibly TRBD1 on 5 matching bases. Trimming stripped 5 bases from V and 3 bases from J, with 20 bases between. CDR1 is SEHNR and CDR2 is FQNEAQ in the germline V gene (reference sequence). The length of the CDR3 is 17 residues. DNA of the CDR3: TGTGCCAGCAGCCCCCTGATCTTGGGGCCCCGCTACAATGAGCAGTTCTTC. Encoded protein: CASSPLILGPRYNEQFF.

This clone came up a few times. The rearrangement uses TRBV27 and TRBJ2-7, with 7 bases that match TRBD1. This CDR3 contains 17 residues. V trimming: 6 bases; J trimming: 2 bases; junction bases outside the gene matches: 16. Germline CDR1 reads MNHEY; CDR2 reads SMNVEV (reference sequence). CDR3 in amino acids: CASRGPMDRNDPYEQYF. The DNA for the CDR3 is TGTGCCAGCAGGGGCCCGATGGACAGGAACGACCCCTACGAGCAGTACTTC.

The chain employs TRBV5-6 and TRBJ2-7; 8 nucleotides line up with TRBD1. V lost 0 bases and J lost 2; bases outside the gene matches: 7. The CDR3 spans 16 residues. Germline assignment: CDR1 SGHDT and CDR2 YYEEEE. The CDR3 sequence is CASSLALGQATYEQYF. DNA for the CDR3: TGTGCCAGCAGCTTGGCCTTGGGACAGGCCACCTACGAGCAGTACTTC.

The J gene is TRBJ2-5, the V gene TRBV7-9; no firm D call. The CDR3 sequence is 15 residues long. Looked up from germline, CDR1 is SEHNR and CDR2 is FQNEAQ (reference sequence). Trimming stripped 4 bases from V and 1 base from J, with 13 bases between. CDR3 residues: CASSSLEVTQETQYF. CDR3 bases: TGTGCCAGCAGCTCGCTAGAAGTAACCCAAGAGACCCAGTACTTC.

The gene calls are TRBV6-6 and TRBJ1-1; D is unresolved. V lost 11 bases to trimming and J lost 4 bases, with 17 bases between them. Germline loops: CDR1 MNHNY, CDR2 SVGAGI (reference sequence). This CDR3 comprises 13 residues. This chain's CDR3 is CAVPDPLGTEAFF. CDR3 bases: TGTGCCGTACCGGACCCCCTAGGCACTGAAGCTTTCTTT.